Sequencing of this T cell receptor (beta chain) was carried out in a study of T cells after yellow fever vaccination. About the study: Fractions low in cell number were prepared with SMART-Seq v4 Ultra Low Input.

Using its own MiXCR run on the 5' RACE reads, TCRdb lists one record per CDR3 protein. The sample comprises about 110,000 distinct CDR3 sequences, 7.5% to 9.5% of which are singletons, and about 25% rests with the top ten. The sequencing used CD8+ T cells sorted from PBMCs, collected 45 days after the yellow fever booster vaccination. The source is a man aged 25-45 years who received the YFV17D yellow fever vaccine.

Written as DNA, the CDR3 is TGTGCCAGCAGCCAAGAGTACGATATTAACTACACCTTC. This encodes CASSQEYDINYTF. The chain couples TRBV3-1 to TRBJ1-2, with D unclear. Per germline, CDR1 LGHDT and CDR2 YNNKEL (reference sequence). Trimming cost V 0 bases and J 10 bases, with 12 bases left between them. The length of the CDR3 is 13 residues. Supplemented by reference TRBV3-1 and TRBJ1-2, the full variable domain reads DTAVSQTPKYLVTQMGNDKSIKCEQNLGHDTMYWYKQDSKKFLKIMFSYNNKELIINETVPNRFSPKSPDKAHLNLHINSLELGDSAVYFCASSQEYDINYTFGSGTRLTVV.